This T cell receptor beta chain was retrieved from a study of blood T cell repertoires in COVID-19. Background on the study: Samples came from the United States, Italy and Spain, spanning acute and convalescent COVID-19. Nucleic acid was either cDNA or gDNA, and it came from T cells, B-cell-depleted T cells, or PBMCs.

Authors' methods: Estimated nucleated cell counts came from reference gene primer amplification. Some clones are missing from TCRdb's copy, which holds only in-frame ones; the method was immunoSEQ multiplex PCR. The V and J calls and clone size were taken over from that table, and D and trimming were inferred from the DNA. The sample gives some 150,000 clones, 75% to 85% of which show up once; approximately 0.5% is in the top ten. The V gene lost 6 bases and the J gene lost 7 bases, with 22 bases spanning the gap. The CDR3 covers 16 residues. The germline gives CDR1 MNHEY, CDR2 SVGEGT. This chain uses TRBV6-2 or TRBV6-3 with TRBJ2-1; perhaps TRBD2 as D (6 bases). This receptor was identified in a man aged 55 to 70 with acute or convalescent COVID-19. The specimen was peripheral blood. For the CDR3, the DNA is TGTGCCAGCAGCCGGCTAAGGGCGGGACCCCCGAATGAGCAGTTCTTC. Its protein is CASSRLRAGPPNEQFF.